This TCR beta chain emerged from a study of response to subunit inactivated influenza vaccine. TCRdb itself ran the RT-PCR reads through MiXCR, one entry per CDR3 protein. This repertoire shows a few hundred thousand distinct CDR3 sequences, around 15% found once; its top ten account for over 8.5%. With regard to this clonotype: Its antigen is not identified.

Whole-study results and caveats: The authors suggested that few new T cells are recruited per seasonal influenza vaccination.

Sequences were derived from PBMCs from blood, sampled 11 to 12 days after vaccination. The sequence derives from a man in his fifties or sixties who received an inactivated influenza vaccine.

The CDR3 coding sequence is TGTGCCAGAAGCTTGGGAGTTATGGGGACCCAGTACTTC. It yields the protein CARSLGVMGTQYF. This chain connects TRBV5-3 to TRBJ2-7; D is ambiguous. Gene TRBJ2-5 matches the end of the DNA better, so the J call may be wrong. TRBV5-3 is placed among ORFs of uncertain function. The CDR3 length is 13 residues.